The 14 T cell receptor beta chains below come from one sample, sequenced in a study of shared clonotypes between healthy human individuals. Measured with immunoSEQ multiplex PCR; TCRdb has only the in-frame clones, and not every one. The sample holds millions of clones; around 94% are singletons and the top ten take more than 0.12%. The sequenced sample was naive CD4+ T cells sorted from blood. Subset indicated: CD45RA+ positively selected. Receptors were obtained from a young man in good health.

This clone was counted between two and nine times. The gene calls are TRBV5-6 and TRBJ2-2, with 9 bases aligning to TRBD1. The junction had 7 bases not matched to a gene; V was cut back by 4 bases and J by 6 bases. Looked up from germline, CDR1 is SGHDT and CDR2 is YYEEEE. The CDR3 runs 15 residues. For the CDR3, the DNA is TGTGCCAGCAGCACGATTGACAGGGGGGCCGGGGAGCTGTTTTTT. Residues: CASSTIDRGAGELFF.

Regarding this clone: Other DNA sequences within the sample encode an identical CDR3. As DNA, the CDR3 is TGTGCCAGCTCACCAACGACAGTTAGTTACGAGCAGTACTTC. This sequence encodes CASSPTTVSYEQYF. The chain has TRBV18 and TRBJ2-7, with TRBD1 as a possible D gene (5 bases). In germline, CDR1 is KGHSH, CDR2 LQKENI. This CDR3 region has 14 residues. V was pared by 2 bases and J by 4 bases, with 12 bases between. Together with reference TRBV18 and TRBJ2-7, the CDR3 gives the full variable domain: NAGVMQNPRHLVRRRGQEARLRCSPMKGHSHVYWYRQLPEEGLKFMVYLQKENIIDESGMPKERFSAEFPKEGPSILRIQQVVRGDSAAYFCASSPTTVSYEQYFGPGTRLTVT.

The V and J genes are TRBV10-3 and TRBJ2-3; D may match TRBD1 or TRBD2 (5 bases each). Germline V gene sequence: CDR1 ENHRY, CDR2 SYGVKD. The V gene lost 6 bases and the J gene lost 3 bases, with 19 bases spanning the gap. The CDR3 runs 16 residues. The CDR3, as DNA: TGTGCCATCAGGCCCGGGACCGAGGGCCCTACAGATACGCAGTATTTT. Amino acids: CAIRPGTEGPTDTQYF.

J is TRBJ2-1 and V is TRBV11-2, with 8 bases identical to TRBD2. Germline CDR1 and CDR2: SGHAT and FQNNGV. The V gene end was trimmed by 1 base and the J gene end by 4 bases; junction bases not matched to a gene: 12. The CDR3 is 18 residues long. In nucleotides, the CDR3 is TGTGCCAGCAGCTTAGCCCGAGGTAGAGCGGGAGTGTACAATGAGCAGTTCTTC. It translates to CASSLARGRAGVYNEQFF. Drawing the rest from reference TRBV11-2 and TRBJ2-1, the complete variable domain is EAGVAQSPRYKIIEKRQSVAFWCNPISGHATLYWYQQILGQGPKLLIQFQNNGVVDDSQLPKDRFSAERLKGVDSTLKIQPAKLEDSAVYLCASSLARGRAGVYNEQFFGPGTRLTVL.

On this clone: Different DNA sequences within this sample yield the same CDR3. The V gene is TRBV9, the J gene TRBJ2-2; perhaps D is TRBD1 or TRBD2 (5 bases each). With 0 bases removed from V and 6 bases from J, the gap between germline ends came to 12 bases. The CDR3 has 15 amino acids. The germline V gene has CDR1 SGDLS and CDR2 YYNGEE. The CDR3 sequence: CASSVGGTGAGELFF. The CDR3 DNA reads TGTGCCAGCAGCGTAGGGGGGACCGGCGCCGGGGAGCTGTTTTTT.

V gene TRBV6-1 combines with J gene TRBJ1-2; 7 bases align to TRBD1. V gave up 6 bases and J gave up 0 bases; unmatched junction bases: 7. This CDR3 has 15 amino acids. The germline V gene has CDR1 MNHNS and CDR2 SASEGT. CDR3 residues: CASRPGDSSNYGYTF. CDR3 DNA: TGTGCCAGCAGGCCAGGGGACAGCTCTAACTATGGCTACACCTTC.

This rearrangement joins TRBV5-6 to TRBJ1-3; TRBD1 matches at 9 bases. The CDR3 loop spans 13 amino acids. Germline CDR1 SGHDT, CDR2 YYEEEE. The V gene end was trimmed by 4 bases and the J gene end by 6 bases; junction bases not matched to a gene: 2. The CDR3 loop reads CASSRDRANTIYF. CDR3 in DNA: TGTGCCAGCAGCCGGGACAGGGCAAACACCATATATTTT.

CDR3 nucleotide sequence: TGTGCCAGCAGCTTATTTCGGTACAGGGGACCTTACGAGCAGTACTTC. Residues: CASSLFRYRGPYEQYF. The chain is built from TRBV7-9 and TRBJ2-7; the match to TRBD1 covers 7 bases. Germline V CDR1 and CDR2: SEHNR, FQNEAQ (reference sequence). The CDR3 has 16 amino acids. With 2 bases clipped from V and 4 bases from J, the junction kept 11 bases outside the gene matches.

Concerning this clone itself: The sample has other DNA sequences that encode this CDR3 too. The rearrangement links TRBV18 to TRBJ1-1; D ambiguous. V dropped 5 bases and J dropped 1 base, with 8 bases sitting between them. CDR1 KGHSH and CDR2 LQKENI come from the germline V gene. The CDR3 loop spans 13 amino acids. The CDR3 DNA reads TGTGCCAGCTCAGGGCAGCAGAACACTGAAGCTTTCTTT. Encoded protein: CASSGQQNTEAFF.

The CDR3 DNA follows: TGCGCCAGCAGCCAAGAAGGCGGGGGACAGGTGCTGTTTTTT. Amino acid sequence: CASSQEGGGQVLFF. J is TRBJ2-2 and V is TRBV4-3, with a weak D call TRBD1 (8 bases). The germline CDR1 and CDR2 sequences are LGHNA and YSLEER. The CDR3 loop spans 14 amino acids. V was shortened by 0 bases and J by 13 bases, with 15 bases between the two germline ends.

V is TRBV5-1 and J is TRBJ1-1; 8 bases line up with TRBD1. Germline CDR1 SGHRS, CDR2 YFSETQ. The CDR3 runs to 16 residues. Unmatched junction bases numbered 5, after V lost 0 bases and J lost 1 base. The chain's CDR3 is CASSLAGGVKNTEAFF. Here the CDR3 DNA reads TGCGCCAGCAGCTTGGCAGGGGGCGTGAAGAACACTGAAGCTTTCTTT.

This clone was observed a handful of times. The CDR3: CASSLDPVVYEQFF. The CDR3 DNA reads as TGTGCCAGCAGTCTGGACCCAGTGGTGTATGAGCAGTTCTTC. This chain joins TRBV2 and TRBJ2-1; unclear D gene. V was trimmed by 5 bases and J by 8 bases, leaving 16 bases between them. Germline assignment: CDR1 SNHLY and CDR2 FYNNEI. This CDR3 contains 14 residues.

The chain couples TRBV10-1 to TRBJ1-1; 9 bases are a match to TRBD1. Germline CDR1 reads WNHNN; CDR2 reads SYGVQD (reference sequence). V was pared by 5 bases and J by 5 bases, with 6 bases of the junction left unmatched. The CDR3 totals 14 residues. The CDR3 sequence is CASSQQGAKTEAFF. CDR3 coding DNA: TGCGCCAGCAGTCAACAGGGGGCAAAGACTGAAGCTTTCTTT.

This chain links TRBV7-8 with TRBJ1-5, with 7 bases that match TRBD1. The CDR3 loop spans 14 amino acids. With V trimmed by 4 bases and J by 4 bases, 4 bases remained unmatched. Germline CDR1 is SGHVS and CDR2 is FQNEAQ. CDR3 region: CASSSYRGNQPQHF. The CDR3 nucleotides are TGTGCCAGCAGCTCGTACAGGGGAAATCAGCCCCAGCATTTT.